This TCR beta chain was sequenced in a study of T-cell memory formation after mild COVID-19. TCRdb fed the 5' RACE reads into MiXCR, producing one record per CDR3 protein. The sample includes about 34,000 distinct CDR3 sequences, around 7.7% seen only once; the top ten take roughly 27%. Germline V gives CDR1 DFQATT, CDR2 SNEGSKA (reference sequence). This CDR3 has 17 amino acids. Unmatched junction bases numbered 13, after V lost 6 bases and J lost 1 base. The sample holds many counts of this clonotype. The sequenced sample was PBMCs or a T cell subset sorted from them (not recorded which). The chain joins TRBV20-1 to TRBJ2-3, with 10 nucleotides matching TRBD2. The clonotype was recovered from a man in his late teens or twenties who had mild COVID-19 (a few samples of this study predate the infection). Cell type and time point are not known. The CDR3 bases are TGCAGTGCACGATGGGCTAGCGGGGGTCGACGCACAGATACGCAGTATTTT. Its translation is CSARWASGGRRTDTQYF.